This T cell receptor beta chain is from a study of cytomegalovirus exposure and HLA in healthy donors. Study results and limitations: Researchers counted around 150 TCR beta chains as cytomegalovirus-associated. Most TCR sequences were uncommon, yet certain public TCRs appeared in many donors.

The CDR3 runs 16 residues. Germline CDR1 is SGHAT and CDR2 is FQNNGV. J lost 4 bases, V lost 4 bases, and 8 bases had no gene match. In the case of this clone: Its matching antigen is unknown.

Profiling relied on immunoSEQ multiplex PCR, and the TCRdb table lists in-frame clones only, not all of them. This table holds 150,000 or so clones, less than 90% found once. The sequence came from a woman younger than 35 in good health and CMV-seropositive. The chain uses TRBV11-2 and TRBJ2-1; TRBD2 aligns across 9 bases. The sequenced material came from PBMCs. Here the CDR3 reads CASSWVTSGYYNEQFF. The CDR3 DNA reads as TGTGCCAGCAGCTGGGTGACTAGCGGATATTACAATGAGCAGTTCTTC.